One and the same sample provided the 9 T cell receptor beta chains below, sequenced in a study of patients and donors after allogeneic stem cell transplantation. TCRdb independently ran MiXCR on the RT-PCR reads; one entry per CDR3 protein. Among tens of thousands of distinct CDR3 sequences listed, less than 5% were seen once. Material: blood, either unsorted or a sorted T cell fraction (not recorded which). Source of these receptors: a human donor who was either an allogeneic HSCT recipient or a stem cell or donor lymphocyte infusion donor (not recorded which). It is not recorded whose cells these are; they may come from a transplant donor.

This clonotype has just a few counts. CDR3 loop: CASSQGGLIDTQYF. Written as DNA, the CDR3 is TGTGCCAGCAGCCAGGGGGGGCTCATAGATACGCAGTATTTT. The chain uses TRBV4-2 and TRBJ2-3, with a tentative D call TRBD2 (7 bases). V was cut by 3 bases and J by 5 bases, with 12 bases left in between. This CDR3 is 14 amino acids long. Germline V gene lookup returns CDR1 LGHNA and CDR2 YNFKEQ.

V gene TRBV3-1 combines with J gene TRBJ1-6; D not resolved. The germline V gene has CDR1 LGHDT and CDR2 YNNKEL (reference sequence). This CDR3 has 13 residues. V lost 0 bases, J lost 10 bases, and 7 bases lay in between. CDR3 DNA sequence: TGTGCCAGCAGCCAAGATCGTGTGTCACCCCTCCACTTT. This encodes CASSQDRVSPLHF.

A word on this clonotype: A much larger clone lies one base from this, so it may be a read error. As DNA, the CDR3 is TGTGCCAGCAGCGGGCTGGATAGGGCGGACTATGGCTACATCTTC. Translating it yields CASSGLDRADYGYIF. V gene TRBV11-3 combines with J gene TRBJ1-2; D uncertain. The length of the CDR3 is 15 residues. Germline lookup yields CDR1 SGHNT and CDR2 YENEEA.

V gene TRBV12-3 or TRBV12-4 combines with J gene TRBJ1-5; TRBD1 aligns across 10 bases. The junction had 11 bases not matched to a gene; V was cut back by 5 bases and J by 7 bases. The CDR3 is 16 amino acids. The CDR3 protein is CASSARTGGIGQPQHF. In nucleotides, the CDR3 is TGTGCCAGCAGTGCCCGGACAGGGGGGATCGGGCAGCCCCAGCATTTT.

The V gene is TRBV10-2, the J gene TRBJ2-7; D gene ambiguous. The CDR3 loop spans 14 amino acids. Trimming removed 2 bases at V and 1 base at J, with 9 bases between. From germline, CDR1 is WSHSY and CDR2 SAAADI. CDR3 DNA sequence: TGCGCCAGCAGTGAGATCGGCAGGTCCTACGAGCAGTACTTC. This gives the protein CASSEIGRSYEQYF.

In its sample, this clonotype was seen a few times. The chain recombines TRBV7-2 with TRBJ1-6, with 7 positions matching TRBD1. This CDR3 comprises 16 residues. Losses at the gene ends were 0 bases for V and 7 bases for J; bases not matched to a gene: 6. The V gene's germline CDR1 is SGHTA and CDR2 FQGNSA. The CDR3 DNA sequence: TGTGCCAGCAGCTTAGCGCCCCAGGGGGGAAATTCACCCCTCCACTTT. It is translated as CASSLAPQGGNSPLHF.

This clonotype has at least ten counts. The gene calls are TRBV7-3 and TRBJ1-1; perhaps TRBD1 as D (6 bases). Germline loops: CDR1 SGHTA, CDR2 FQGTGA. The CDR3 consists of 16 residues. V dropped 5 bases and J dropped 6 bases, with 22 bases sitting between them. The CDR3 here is CASSGQLGPYGAEAFF. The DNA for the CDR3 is TGTGCCAGCAGCGGACAGTTGGGCCCCTATGGGGCTGAAGCTTTCTTT.

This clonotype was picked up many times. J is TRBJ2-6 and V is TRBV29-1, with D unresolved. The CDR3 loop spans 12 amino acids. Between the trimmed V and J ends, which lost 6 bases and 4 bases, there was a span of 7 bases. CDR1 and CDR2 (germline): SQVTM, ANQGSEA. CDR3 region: CSVTQGANVLTF. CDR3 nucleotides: TGCAGCGTGACACAGGGGGCCAACGTCCTGACTTTC.

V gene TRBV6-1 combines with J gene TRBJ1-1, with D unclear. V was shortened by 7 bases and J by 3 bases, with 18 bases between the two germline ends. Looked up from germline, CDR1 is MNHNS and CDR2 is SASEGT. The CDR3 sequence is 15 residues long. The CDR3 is CASNLREGWDTEAFF. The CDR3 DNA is TGTGCCAGCAACCTTAGGGAGGGATGGGACACTGAAGCTTTCTTT.